This is a list of T cell receptor beta chains from one sample in a study of shared clonotypes between healthy human individuals. TCRdb's table, derived via immunoSEQ multiplex PCR, lists solely in-frame clones and lacks some. The repertoire includes about 980,000 clones, over 75% of them detected once, and about 1.5% sits in the top ten. The source material was memory CD4+ T cells sorted from blood. The receptors come from a young man in good health. Both conserved end residues are part of each CDR3. Fields, in order: V gene, J gene, CDR3 protein.

v_call: TRBV27; j_call: TRBJ2-2; cdr3_aa: CASSSTRRGTGELFF
v_call: TRBV6-1; j_call: TRBJ2-7; cdr3_aa: CASSESGTPYEQYF
v_call: TRBV28; j_call: TRBJ2-3; cdr3_aa: CASSLPRQGASTDTQYF
v_call: TRBV19; j_call: TRBJ1-4; cdr3_aa: CASSIWTGGDTNEKLFF
v_call: TRBV5-1; j_call: TRBJ2-3; cdr3_aa: CASRLTVSTDTQYF
v_call: TRBV29-1; j_call: TRBJ2-1; cdr3_aa: CSVQSAASYNEQFF
v_call: TRBV6-1; j_call: TRBJ2-3; cdr3_aa: CASSGRTRSTDTQYF
v_call: TRBV5-1; j_call: TRBJ1-4; cdr3_aa: CASSPRPGQSNEKLFF
v_call: TRBV7-8; j_call: TRBJ1-2; cdr3_aa: CASSAGGYYGYTF
v_call: TRBV28; j_call: TRBJ1-4; cdr3_aa: CASRPGLANEKLFF
v_call: TRBV5-4; j_call: TRBJ2-7; cdr3_aa: CASSQGAGLAREQYF
v_call: TRBV18; j_call: TRBJ1-5; cdr3_aa: CASPPSGIRSAGNQPQHF
v_call: TRBV5-1; j_call: TRBJ1-4; cdr3_aa: CASSRGISGEKLFF
v_call: TRBV29-1; j_call: TRBJ1-2; cdr3_aa: CSVSGFYGYTF
v_call: TRBV6-1; j_call: TRBJ2-7; cdr3_aa: CASRDLISYEQYF
v_call: TRBV7-9; j_call: TRBJ2-3; cdr3_aa: CASSPRGGLGDTQYF
v_call: TRBV27; j_call: TRBJ2-1; cdr3_aa: CASSVSRLSYNEQFF
v_call: TRBV5-6; j_call: TRBJ1-1; cdr3_aa: CASRGTGLNTEAFF
v_call: TRBV9; j_call: TRBJ2-5; cdr3_aa: CASSVAPVQETQYF
v_call: TRBV29-1; j_call: TRBJ1-1; cdr3_aa: CSVGPGGTGAKAFF
v_call: TRBV30; j_call: TRBJ2-1; cdr3_aa: CAWREAGSSYNEQFF
v_call: TRBV20-1; j_call: TRBJ2-7; cdr3_aa: CSAQGGAEQYF
v_call: TRBV2; j_call: TRBJ1-5; cdr3_aa: CASSSGSYNQPQHF
v_call: TRBV25-1; j_call: TRBJ1-2; cdr3_aa: CASSDLGQEVYGYTF
v_call: TRBV5-4; j_call: TRBJ2-4; cdr3_aa: CASSLGREGHIQYF
v_call: TRBV9; j_call: TRBJ2-2; cdr3_aa: CASSDLPGAGELFF
v_call: TRBV6-1; j_call: TRBJ2-6; cdr3_aa: CASSDQGLSGANVLTF
v_call: TRBV19; j_call: TRBJ1-1; cdr3_aa: CASSMTGNTEAFF
v_call: TRBV5-1; j_call: TRBJ1-1; cdr3_aa: CASSLRGANTEAFF
v_call: TRBV19; j_call: TRBJ2-3; cdr3_aa: CATQPIGGGTDTQYF
v_call: TRBV7-2; j_call: TRBJ2-5; cdr3_aa: CASSNPSPGSQETQYF
v_call: TRBV7-8; j_call: TRBJ1-1; cdr3_aa: CASSPRGRANTGNTEAFF
v_call: TRBV11-2; j_call: TRBJ2-2; cdr3_aa: CASSLGGRGRAGELFF
v_call: TRBV7-2; j_call: TRBJ1-5; cdr3_aa: CASSLTLTSNQPQHF
v_call: TRBV29-1; j_call: TRBJ2-3; cdr3_aa: CSVDGQGRTDTQYF
v_call: TRBV28; j_call: TRBJ2-4; cdr3_aa: CASSSGQKNIQYF
v_call: TRBV7-2; j_call: TRBJ2-6; cdr3_aa: CASSRESGRGSGANVLTF
v_call: TRBV6-1; j_call: TRBJ2-4; cdr3_aa: CASSEYPTGDRGNIQYF
v_call: TRBV28; j_call: TRBJ2-2; cdr3_aa: CASSLLAGGFTGELFF
v_call: TRBV19; j_call: TRBJ1-2; cdr3_aa: CASSYRGRDYGYTF
v_call: TRBV5-1; j_call: TRBJ1-6; cdr3_aa: CASSFSGSSYNSPLHF
v_call: TRBV5-1; j_call: TRBJ2-5; cdr3_aa: CASSRGATQETQYF
v_call: TRBV25-1; j_call: TRBJ1-5; cdr3_aa: CASSEGTGRDQPQHF
v_call: TRBV29-1; j_call: TRBJ1-1; cdr3_aa: CSVAQGGGTEAFF
v_call: TRBV7-9; j_call: TRBJ1-1; cdr3_aa: CASSFRQGNVDTEAFF
v_call: TRBV5-3; j_call: TRBJ1-2; cdr3_aa: CARSLVRARGDGYTF
v_call: TRBV25-1; j_call: TRBJ2-5; cdr3_aa: CASSPSQGQGQETQYF
v_call: TRBV6-5; j_call: TRBJ1-2; cdr3_aa: CASRLQGYGYTF
v_call: TRBV4-1; j_call: TRBJ2-3; cdr3_aa: CASSLLPGGQNADTQYF
v_call: TRBV5-1; j_call: TRBJ2-7; cdr3_aa: CASSLGGTASYEQYF
v_call: TRBV2; j_call: TRBJ2-3; cdr3_aa: CASSVNSGQDTQYF
v_call: TRBV18; j_call: TRBJ1-1; cdr3_aa: CASSGSDTRGAFF
v_call: TRBV5-1; j_call: TRBJ2-2; cdr3_aa: CASMLPPTGELFF
v_call: TRBV9; j_call: TRBJ1-2; cdr3_aa: CASSVGGTGRYGYTF
v_call: TRBV7-2; j_call: TRBJ2-3; cdr3_aa: CASSWTASGDTQYF
v_call: TRBV9; j_call: TRBJ1-4; cdr3_aa: CASSPSGTGDEKLFF
v_call: TRBV7-2; j_call: TRBJ2-3; cdr3_aa: CASSLGQKTDTQYF